Presented here are 6 T cell receptor beta chains from one specimen sequenced in a study of regulatory T cells in long-lasting Graves disease. Time point described: persistent/refractory GD, antithyroid drugs over 5 years with positive TRAb. The authors made the TCR library using RNA they extracted from PBMCs. Building the TCR beta libraries relied on iRepertoire HTBI primers, and CDR3 regions underwent Arm-PCR. TCRdb called the multiplex PCR reads again in MiXCR, with one record for every CDR3 protein. Here the sample spans roughly 450,000 distinct CDR3 sequences, about 20% being singletons. Sample: peripheral blood mononuclear cells (PBMCs), taken when the disease was refractory, from a patient treated with antithyroid drugs. All receptors derive from a female donor with Graves disease.

This clonotype was detected a few times. J is TRBJ2-7 and V is TRBV18, with TRBD2 as a possible D gene (5 bases). Germline values: CDR1 KGHSH, CDR2 LQKENI. The CDR3 sequence is 12 residues long. Trimming cost V 5 bases and J 6 bases, with 11 bases left between them. The CDR3 DNA reads TGTGCCAGCTCAACGGACCGGGGCGAGCAGTACTTC. It translates to CASSTDRGEQYF. The whole variable domain, remainder taken from reference TRBV18 and TRBJ2-7, is NAGVMQNPRHLVRRRGQEARLRCSPMKGHSHVYWYRQLPEEGLKFMVYLQKENIIDESGMPKERFSAEFPKEGPSILRIQQVVRGDSAAYFCASSTDRGEQYFGPGTRLTVT.

This clonotype has at least ten counts. This sequence joins TRBV12-3 or TRBV12-4 and TRBJ1-2; D might be TRBD1 (5 bases). V dropped 2 bases and J dropped 9 bases, with 7 bases sitting between them. The CDR3 loop spans 11 amino acids. The CDR3 nucleotides are TGTGCCAGCAGTTTAAAGGGACGCTACACCTTC. It specifies CASSLKGRYTF.

This clonotype was counted ten times or more. This sequence joins TRBV7-2 and TRBJ2-4; D is ambiguous. Trimming took off 3 bases at V and 8 bases at J, with 5 bases between the two ends. Germline V gene lookup returns CDR1 SGHTA and CDR2 FQGNSA. The CDR3 loop spans 11 amino acids. For the CDR3, the DNA is TGTGCCAGCAGCTTTCAGGACATTCAGTACTTC. Translated: CASSFQDIQYF.

This clonotype was seen more than once but under ten times. A much larger clone lies a single base off, so this may be a read error. This rearrangement joins TRBV7-2 to TRBJ1-2, with D hard to call. V dropped 5 bases and J dropped 0 bases, with 13 bases sitting between them. The CDR3 runs to 15 residues. CDR1 SGHTA and CDR2 FQGNSA come from the germline V gene. Here the CDR3 reads CASSPRLAANYGYTF. CDR3 bases: TGTGCCAGCAGCCCCCGGTTGGCAGCTAACTATGGCTACACCTTC.

V gene TRBV7-2 combines with J gene TRBJ1-5; no reliable D call. The CDR3 is 16 residues long. Germline V CDR1 and CDR2: SGHTA, FQGNSA. V dropped 1 base and J dropped 3 bases, with 13 bases sitting between them. In nucleotides, the CDR3 is TGTGCCAGCAGCTTAGAAACTGGGCTGATCAATCAGCCCCAGCATTTT. Amino acids: CASSLETGLINQPQHF.

The V call is TRBV30, the J call TRBJ1-5; TRBD1 agrees at 7 bases. This CDR3 has 15 amino acids. J was trimmed by 1 base and V by 3 bases; bases with no gene match: 6. Germline loops: CDR1 GTSNPN, CDR2 SVGIG (reference sequence). The CDR3 bases are TGTGCCTGGAGCGGGGGGACAGCAAGCAATCAGCCCCAGCATTTT. Translation gives CAWSGGTASNQPQHF. Looking up the rest from reference TRBV30 and TRBJ1-5 gives the full variable domain: SQTIHQWPATLVQPVGSPLSLECTVEGTSNPNLYWYRQAAGRGLQLLFYSVGIGQISSEVPQNLSASRPQDRQFILSSKKLLLSDSGFYLCAWSGGTASNQPQHFGDGTRLSIL.